This TCR beta chain originates from a study of cytomegalovirus exposure and HLA in healthy donors. Across the study: An analysis done earlier identified about 120 million unique TCR beta sequences from around 180 million T cells. The study, taken as a whole, reports: Reportedly, a later analysis found an Asian-associated ancestry cluster had fewer N-insertions than the approximately 670-donor mean. In a later analysis, approximately 15,000 TCR beta sequences were associated with HLA alleles at 0.05 false discovery rate.

The CDR3 has 16 residues. Between the trimmed V and J ends, which lost 6 bases and 5 bases, there was a span of 23 bases. CDR1 and CDR2 from the germline V gene are LNHDA and SQIVND (reference sequence). The PCR used 60 Vbeta and 13 Jbeta primers. Using immunoSEQ multiplex PCR, the repertoire was profiled, and TCRdb retains in-frame clones only, with some absent. This sample contains under 95,000 clones. Points on this clone: Its specificity is not known.

The V gene is TRBV19, the J gene TRBJ2-7, with a possible D match to TRBD1 (9 bases). The sequenced material came from PBMCs. The sequence derives from a man in his fifties or sixties in good health and CMV-seronegative. The CDR3 DNA sequence: TGTGCCAGTAGCAAAGGCGGGGGGACAGGGTTGAACGAGCAGTACTTC. Translating gives CASSKGGGTGLNEQYF. Drawing the rest from reference TRBV19 and TRBJ2-7, the complete variable domain is DGGITQSPKYLFRKEGQNVTLSCEQNLNHDAMYWYRQDPGQGLRLIYYSQIVNDFQKGDIAEGYSVSREKKESFPLTVTSAQKNPTAFYLCASSKGGGTGLNEQYFGPGTRLTVT.